The TCR beta chain under discussion was sequenced for a study of cytotoxic CD8 clonotypes in ibrutinib-treated CLL. CDR3 length: 13 residues. J gave up 6 bases and V 10 bases, and 9 bases lay outside the gene matches. Germline CDR1 and CDR2: SNHLY and FYNNEI. Sequenced by immunoSEQ multiplex PCR; TCRdb stores in-frame clones only, minus some. Seen here are 300,000 or so clones, roughly 70% observed once, and the top ten hold 6% to 6.5%. Only a few counts were recorded for this clone. The V and J genes are TRBV2 and TRBJ2-7; TRBD2 matches at 10 bases. The input for sequencing was PBMCs, taken after 36 months of ibrutinib treatment. The TCR comes from a human donor with chronic lymphocytic leukemia. The CDR3 bases are TGTGCCAAAAAACCAGCGGGGGGGCTCGAGCAGTACTTC. It codes for CAKKPAGGLEQYF.